A selection of T cell receptor beta chains follows, all from one sample in a study of blood T cell repertoires in COVID-19. Sequenced by immunoSEQ multiplex PCR; TCRdb stores in-frame clones only, minus some. Of some 170,000 clones in the sample, roughly 82% were seen once. Sequenced material: PBMCs or T cells enriched from blood (not recorded which). These TCRs come from a man over 45 who had recovered from COVID-19. Each CDR3 is given with its conserved first and last residue. A D gene is named only where the DNA matches it firmly. Size tells how often a clone was seen (once, few, many) or the class of an expanded clone, and some rows leave it out.

TRBJ1-1 NA TRBV6-5 TRBD1 TGTGCCACCAGACAGGGTTCGGTAGCTTTCTTT CATRQGSVAFF
TRBJ1-3 few TRBV7-6 NA TGTGCCAGCAGCCCGTTCGGAAACACCATATATTTT CASSPFGNTIYF
TRBJ1-2 NA TRBV30 TRBD1 TGTGCCTGGAGTGTCTTGGACAGGGATTTTGGCGGCTACACCTTC CAWSVLDRDFGGYTF
TRBJ1-2 once TRBV5-1 NA TGCGCCAGCAGCTTGGGGGACATCGGATCGGCGGGCTACACCTTC CASSLGDIGSAGYTF
TRBJ1-3 once TRBV4-1 NA TGCGCCAGCAGCCAAGGCGTCCCCGGTGGTGGAAACACCATATATTTT CASSQGVPGGGNTIYF
TRBJ2-4 NA TRBV29-1 TRBD2 TGCAGCGTTGTTCGCAGGGAGGGAAACATTCAGTACTTC CSVVRREGNIQYF
TRBJ2-7 NA TRBV5-1 TRBD1 TGCGCCAGCAGCTTGCCGACAGGGCTCGAGCAGTACTTC CASSLPTGLEQYF
TRBJ1-1 NA TRBV7-9 TRBD1 TGTGCCAGCAGCCTCCGACAGGGGAACACTGAAGCTTTCTTT CASSLRQGNTEAFF
TRBJ2-3 few TRBV19 TRBD1 TGTGCCAGTAGTTCGAGGACAGGGATGATCGATACGCAGTATTTT CASSSRTGMIDTQYF
TRBJ2-3 NA TRBV10-1 NA TGCGCCAGCACCCGGGGCGGGAACACAGATACGCAGTATTTT CASTRGGNTDTQYF
TRBJ1-3 many TRBV2 NA TGTGCCAGCAGACAGGAATCTGGAAACACCATATATTTT CASRQESGNTIYF
TRBJ1-4 NA TRBV18 NA TGTGCCAGCTCACCACCGGTTGGGCAGTTTGGTGAAAAACTGTTTTTT CASSPPVGQFGEKLFF
TRBJ2-5 once TRBV30 NA TGTGCCTGGACCCTTGAGGGCCTAAGGAGGGGGACCCAGTACTTC CAWTLEGLRRGTQYF
TRBJ2-1 NA TRBV24-1 TRBD1 TGTGCCACCAGTGAAACCGGGACAGGGGGCGCCTATGAGCAGTTCTTC CATSETGTGGAYEQFF
TRBJ1-5 NA TRBV6-6 TRBD1 TGTGCCAGCAGTTTCCTCGACAGGGGCAATCAGCCCCAGCATTTT CASSFLDRGNQPQHF
TRBJ2-1 NA TRBV19 TRBD2 TGTGCCAGTAGTATAGGTCTAGCGGGGGGGCTCTACAATGAGCAGTTCTTC CASSIGLAGGLYNEQFF
TRBJ1-6 NA TRBV30 TRBD1 TGTGCCTGGAGAGTTCGCGGGACAGGGAATTCACCCCTCCACTTT CAWRVRGTGNSPLHF
TRBJ1-5 NA TRBV3-1/TRBV3-2 NA TGTGCCAGCAGCCAAGGAGCAGCCGGGTCCCCTCCCCAGCATTTT CASSQGAAGSPPQHF
TRBJ2-5 NA TRBV7-6 TRBD2 TGTGCCAGCAGCTTAGGAGGTCTAGCGGGGGGGCCGGAGACCCAGTACTTC CASSLGGLAGGPETQYF
TRBJ2-2 once TRBV5-1 NA TGCGCCAGCAGAGGAGGGGCGGGGACCGGGGAGCTGTTTTTT CASRGGAGTGELFF
TRBJ1-5 NA TRBV9 TRBD1 TGTGCCAGCAGCGTAGGGGGACAGGGCCATCAGCCCCAGCATTTT CASSVGGQGHQPQHF
TRBJ2-1 NA TRBV7-2 TRBD2 TGTGCCAGCAGCAGCCGTCTAGCGGGGGACCTCAATGAGCAGTTCTTC CASSSRLAGDLNEQFF
TRBJ2-5 NA TRBV6-5 TRBD2 TGTGCCGGATCGGGGGGGCTTGTACAAGAGACCCAGTACTTC CAGSGGLVQETQYF
TRBJ2-2 NA TRBV2 TRBD1 TGTGCCAGCAGACCCCCCGGGACAGGGGTTCTCGGGGAGCTGTTTTTT CASRPPGTGVLGELFF
TRBJ2-1 NA TRBV7-6 TRBD2 TGTGCCAGCAGTTTGGGACTAGCGGGGGTCTTCAATGAGCAGTTCTTC CASSLGLAGVFNEQFF
TRBJ1-2 NA TRBV27 TRBD1 TGTGCCAGCACCCAGGACAGGGGGCTAGGCTACACCTTC CASTQDRGLGYTF
TRBJ1-3 once TRBV2 NA TGTGCCAGCAGTGCTACAGGGAGCTCTGGAAACACCATATATTTT CASSATGSSGNTIYF
TRBJ2-7 NA TRBV11-2 TRBD2 TGTGCCAGCAGCCGGGGGGTTTACGAGCAGTACTTC CASSRGVYEQYF
TRBJ2-5 NA TRBV3-1/TRBV3-2 NA TGTGCCAGCAGCCAAGATTATAAGGGGCGGGAGACCCAGTACTTC CASSQDYKGRETQYF
TRBJ1-3 NA TRBV5-1 TRBD1 TGCGCCAGCAGCAGGACGGGACAGAGCTCTGGAAACACCATATATTTT CASSRTGQSSGNTIYF
TRBJ1-2 NA TRBV19 TRBD1 TGTGCCAGTAGCCGGACAGGGTCCGACTATGGCTACACCTTC CASSRTGSDYGYTF
TRBJ2-1 NA TRBV11-2 NA TGTGCCAGCAGCTTAGGAGGTCCCAATGAGCAGTTCTTC CASSLGGPNEQFF
TRBJ1-2 once TRBV10-3 NA TGTGCCATCAGTGATAGACCGGGTAGTAGCTACACCTTC CAISDRPGSSYTF